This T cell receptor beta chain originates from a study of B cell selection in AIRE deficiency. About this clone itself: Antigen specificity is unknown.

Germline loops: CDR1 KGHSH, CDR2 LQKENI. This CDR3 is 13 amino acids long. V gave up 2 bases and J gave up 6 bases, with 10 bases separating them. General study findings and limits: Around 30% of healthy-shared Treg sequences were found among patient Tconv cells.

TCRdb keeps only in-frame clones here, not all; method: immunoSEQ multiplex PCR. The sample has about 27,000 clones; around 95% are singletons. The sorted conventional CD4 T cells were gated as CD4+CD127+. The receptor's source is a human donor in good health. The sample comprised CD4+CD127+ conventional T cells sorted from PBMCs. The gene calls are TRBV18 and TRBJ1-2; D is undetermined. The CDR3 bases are TGTGCCAGCTCACCAAGCAGGAATGATGGCTACACCTTC. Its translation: CASSPSRNDGYTF. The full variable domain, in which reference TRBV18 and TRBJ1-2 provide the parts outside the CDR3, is NAGVMQNPRHLVRRRGQEARLRCSPMKGHSHVYWYRQLPEEGLKFMVYLQKENIIDESGMPKERFSAEFPKEGPSILRIQQVVRGDSAAYFCASSPSRNDGYTFGSGTRLTVV.